The sequence of this T cell receptor beta chain was determined in a study of T-cell reconstitution after alpha-beta-depleted transplantation in children. Unique molecular identifiers were incorporated when the TCRbeta library was constructed. TCRdb recomputed calls from the PCR reads with MiXCR, one row per CDR3 protein. Here the sample spans 600,000 to 700,000 distinct CDR3 sequences, less than 15% being singletons. This clonotype was seen many times. Its antigen is still unknown. The germline V gene encodes CDR1 SQVTM and CDR2 ANQGSEA. This CDR3 has 14 amino acids. Study-level findings and limits: One year after transplant, T-cell counts and diversity came mostly from newly produced T cells. It was surviving recipient T cells and thymic progenitors that gave some patients high TCRbeta diversity at day 60. The study reportedly traced alpha-beta T cells about two months after transplant to several hundred expanded graft clones.

V gene TRBV29-1 combines with J gene TRBJ2-1; 8 nucleotides line up with TRBD2. Source: PBMCs, taken before TCRalphabeta/CD19-depleted stem cell transplant. The origin of this receptor is a girl aged 2-10 years with congenital amegakaryocytic thrombocytopenia, due to receive a stem cell transplant. DNA of the CDR3: TGCACCTCTATAGGGCTAGCGGGTTACAATGAGCAGTTCTTC. It specifies CTSIGLAGYNEQFF.